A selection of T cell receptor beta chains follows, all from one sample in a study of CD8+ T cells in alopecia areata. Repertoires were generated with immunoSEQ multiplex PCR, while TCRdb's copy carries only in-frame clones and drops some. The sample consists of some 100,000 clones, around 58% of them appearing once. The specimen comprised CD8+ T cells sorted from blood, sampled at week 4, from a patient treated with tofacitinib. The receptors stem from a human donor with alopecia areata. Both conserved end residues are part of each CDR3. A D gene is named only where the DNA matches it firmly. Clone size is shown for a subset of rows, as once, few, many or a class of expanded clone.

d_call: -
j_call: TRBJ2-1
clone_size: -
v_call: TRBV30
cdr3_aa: CAWRTRLSEQFF
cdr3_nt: TGTGCCTGGAGGACGCGATTATCTGAGCAGTTCTTC

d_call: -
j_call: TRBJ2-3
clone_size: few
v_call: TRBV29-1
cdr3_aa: CSAGRDTQYF
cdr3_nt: TGCAGCGCTGGAAGAGATACGCAGTATTTT

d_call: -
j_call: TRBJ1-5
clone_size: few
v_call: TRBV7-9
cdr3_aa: CASSSSLQPQHF
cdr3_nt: TGTGCCAGCAGCTCCTCCCTCCAGCCCCAGCATTTT

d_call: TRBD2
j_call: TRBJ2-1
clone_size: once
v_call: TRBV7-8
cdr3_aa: CASSLAGGPRNEQFF
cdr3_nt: TGTGCCAGCAGCCTAGCGGGGGGGCCTAGGAATGAGCAGTTCTTC

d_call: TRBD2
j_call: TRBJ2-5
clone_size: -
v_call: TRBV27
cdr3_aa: CASSRGGGAQETQYF
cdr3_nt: TGTGCCAGCAGCCGGGGCGGGGGGGCACAAGAGACCCAGTACTTC

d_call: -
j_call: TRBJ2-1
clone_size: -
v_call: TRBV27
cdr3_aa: CASSLRGPNNEQFF
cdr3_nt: TGTGCCAGCAGTTTACGGGGGCCCAACAATGAGCAGTTCTTC

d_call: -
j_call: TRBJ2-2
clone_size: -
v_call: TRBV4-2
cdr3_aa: CASSQAAFTGELFF
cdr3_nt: TGTGCCAGCAGCCAAGCTGCATTCACCGGGGAGCTGTTTTTT

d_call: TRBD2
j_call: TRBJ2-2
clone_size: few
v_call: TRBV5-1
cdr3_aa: CASSFSSGGPPNTGELFF
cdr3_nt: TGCGCCAGCAGCTTTTCTAGCGGGGGTCCCCCGAACACCGGGGAGCTGTTTTTT

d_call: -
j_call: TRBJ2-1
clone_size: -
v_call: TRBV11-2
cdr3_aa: CASSIGGIQETPFF
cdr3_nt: TGTGCCAGCAGCATAGGAGGGATCCAAGAGACCCCATTCTTC

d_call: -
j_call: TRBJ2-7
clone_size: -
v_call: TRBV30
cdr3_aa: CACSTESYEQYF
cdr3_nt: TGTGCCTGCTCGACTGAGTCCTACGAGCAGTACTTC

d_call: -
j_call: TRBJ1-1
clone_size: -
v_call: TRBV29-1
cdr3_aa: CSVPSDRFRMNTEAFF
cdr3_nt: TGCAGCGTCCCCTCTGACAGATTTAGGATGAACACTGAAGCTTTCTTT

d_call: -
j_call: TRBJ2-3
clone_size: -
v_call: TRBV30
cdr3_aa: CAWSRESTDTQYF
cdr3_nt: TGTGCCTGGAGCAGGGAGAGCACAGACACGCAGTATTTT

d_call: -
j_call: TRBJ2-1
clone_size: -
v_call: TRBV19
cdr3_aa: CASNSLDSLDINEQFF
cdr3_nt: TGTGCCAGCAACTCTCTAGACAGTTTAGATATCAATGAGCAGTTCTTC

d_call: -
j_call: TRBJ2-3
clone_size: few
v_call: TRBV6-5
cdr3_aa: CASSPSDILTDTQYF
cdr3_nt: TGTGCCAGCAGTCCCTCGGACATTCTCACAGATACGCAGTATTTT

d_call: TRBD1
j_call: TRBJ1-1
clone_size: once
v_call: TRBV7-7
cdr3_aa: CASSTGEEAFF
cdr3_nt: TGTGCCTCTTCGACAGGGGAGGAAGCTTTCTTT

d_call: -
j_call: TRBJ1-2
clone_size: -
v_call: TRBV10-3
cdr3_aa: CAIREGNYGYTF
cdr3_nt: TGTGCCATCAGGGAAGGGAACTATGGCTACACCTTC

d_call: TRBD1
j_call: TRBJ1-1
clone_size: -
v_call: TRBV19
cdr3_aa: CASSIESWDRENTEAFF
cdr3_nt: TGTGCCAGTAGTATAGAATCTTGGGACAGGGAGAACACTGAAGCTTTCTTT

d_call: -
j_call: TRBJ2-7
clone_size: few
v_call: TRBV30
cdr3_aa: CAWSVGQTYEQYF
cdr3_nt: TGTGCCTGGAGTGTCGGACAGACTTACGAGCAGTACTTC

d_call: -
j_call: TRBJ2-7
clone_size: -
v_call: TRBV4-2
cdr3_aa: CASSDAIYEQYF
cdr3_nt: TGTGCCAGCAGCGACGCCATCTACGAGCAGTACTTC

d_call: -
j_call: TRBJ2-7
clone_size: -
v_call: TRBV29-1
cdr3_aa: CSVVTGPGPYEQYF
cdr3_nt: TGCAGCGTGGTTACGGGGCCCGGCCCCTACGAGCAGTACTTC

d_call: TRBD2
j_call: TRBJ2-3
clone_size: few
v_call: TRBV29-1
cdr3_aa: CSVDRAGTSTDTQYF
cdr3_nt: TGCAGCGTTGATCGAGCGGGGACTAGCACAGATACGCAGTATTTT

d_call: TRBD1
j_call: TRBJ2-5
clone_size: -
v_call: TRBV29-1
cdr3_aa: CSVGTGAETQYF
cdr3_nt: TGCAGCGTTGGGACAGGGGCAGAGACCCAGTACTTC

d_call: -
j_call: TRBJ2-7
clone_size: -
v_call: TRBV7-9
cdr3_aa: CASSLQQVSYEQYF
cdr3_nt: TGTGCCAGCAGCTTACAACAGGTCTCCTACGAGCAGTACTTC

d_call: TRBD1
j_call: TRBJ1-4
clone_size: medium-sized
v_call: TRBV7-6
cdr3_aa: CASSPRAAGTVGEKLFF
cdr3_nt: TGTGCCAGCAGCCCTCGAGCCGCCGGGACAGTCGGTGAAAAACTGTTTTTT

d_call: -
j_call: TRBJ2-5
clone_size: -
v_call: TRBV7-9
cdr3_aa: CASSLRDSPQETQYF
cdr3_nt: TGTGCCAGCAGCTTACGAGACAGCCCGCAAGAGACCCAGTACTTC

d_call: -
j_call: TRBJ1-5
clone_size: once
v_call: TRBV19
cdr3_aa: CASSMYGPGDFFSNQPQHF
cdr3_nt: TGTGCCAGTAGTATGTATGGGCCGGGGGACTTTTTTAGCAATCAGCCCCAGCATTTT

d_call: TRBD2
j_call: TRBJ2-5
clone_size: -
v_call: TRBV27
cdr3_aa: CASRSSGGQETQYF
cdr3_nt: TGTGCCAGCAGGAGTAGCGGGGGACAAGAGACCCAGTACTTC

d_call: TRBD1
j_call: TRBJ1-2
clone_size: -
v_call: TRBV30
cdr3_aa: CAWSTGTGGTKDGYTF
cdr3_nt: TGTGCCTGGAGTACCGGGACAGGGGGCACTAAGGATGGCTACACCTTC

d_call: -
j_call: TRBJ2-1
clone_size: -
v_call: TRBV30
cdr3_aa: CAWAWGNEQFF
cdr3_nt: TGTGCCTGGGCCTGGGGGAATGAGCAGTTCTTC

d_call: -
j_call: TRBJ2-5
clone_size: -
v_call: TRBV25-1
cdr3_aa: CASSEFGAAETQYF
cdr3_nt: TGTGCCAGCAGTGAATTCGGGGCGGCGGAGACCCAGTACTTC

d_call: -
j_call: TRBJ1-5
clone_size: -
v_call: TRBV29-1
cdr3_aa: CSVGFEGDVSNQPQHF
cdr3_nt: TGCAGCGTTGGGTTTGAGGGCGATGTTAGCAATCAGCCCCAGCATTTT

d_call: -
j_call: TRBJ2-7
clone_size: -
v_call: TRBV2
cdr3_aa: CAVYSPLSYEQYF
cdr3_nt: TGTGCCGTCTATTCTCCGCTCTCCTACGAGCAGTACTTC

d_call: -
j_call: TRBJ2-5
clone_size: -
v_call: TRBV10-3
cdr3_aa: CAIRVHLDSEETQYF
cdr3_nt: TGTGCCATCAGGGTCCACCTGGACAGCGAAGAGACCCAGTACTTC

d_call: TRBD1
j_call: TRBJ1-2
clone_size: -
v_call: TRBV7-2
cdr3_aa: CASSRHRGPNHGYTF
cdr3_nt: TGTGCCAGCAGCCGCCACAGGGGGCCTAATCATGGCTACACCTTC

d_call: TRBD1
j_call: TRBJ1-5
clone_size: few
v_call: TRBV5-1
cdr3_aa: CASSLGGQGNQPQHF
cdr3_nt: TGCGCCAGCAGCTTGGGGGGACAGGGCAATCAGCCCCAGCATTTT

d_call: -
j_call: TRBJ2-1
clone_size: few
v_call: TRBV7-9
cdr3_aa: CASSLEGSGPSYNEQFF
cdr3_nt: TGTGCCAGCAGCTTAGAAGGTAGCGGCCCAAGTTACAATGAGCAGTTCTTC

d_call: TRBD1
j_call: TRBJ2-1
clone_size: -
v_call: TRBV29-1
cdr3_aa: CSVEGQGVPSSYNEQFF
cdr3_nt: TGCAGCGTTGAAGGTCAGGGGGTACCCAGCTCCTACAATGAGCAGTTCTTC

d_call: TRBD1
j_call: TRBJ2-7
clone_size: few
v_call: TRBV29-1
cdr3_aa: CSVEGGGGQGAYEQYF
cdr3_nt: TGCAGCGTTGAAGGTGGAGGGGGACAGGGAGCCTACGAGCAGTACTTC

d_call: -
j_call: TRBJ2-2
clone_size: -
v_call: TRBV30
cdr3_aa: CACGGNTGELFF
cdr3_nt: TGTGCCTGCGGGGGAAACACCGGGGAGCTGTTTTTT

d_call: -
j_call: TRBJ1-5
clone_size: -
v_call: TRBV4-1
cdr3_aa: CASSQEGTDNQPQHF
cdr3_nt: TGCGCCAGCAGCCAAGAAGGAACAGACAATCAGCCCCAGCATTTT

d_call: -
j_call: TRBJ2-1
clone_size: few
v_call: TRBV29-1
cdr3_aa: CSVEEFAAYNEQFF
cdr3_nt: TGCAGCGTTGAAGAATTCGCAGCGTACAATGAGCAGTTCTTC

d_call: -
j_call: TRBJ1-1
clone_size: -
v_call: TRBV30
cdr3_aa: CAWSVSRTEGMNTEAFF
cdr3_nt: TGTGCCTGGAGTGTGTCCAGGACAGAGGGCATGAACACTGAAGCTTTCTTT

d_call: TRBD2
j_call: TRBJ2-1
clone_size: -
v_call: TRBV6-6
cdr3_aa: CASSYLGGGNEQFF
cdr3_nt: TGTGCCAGCAGTTACTTGGGGGGGGGCAATGAGCAGTTCTTC

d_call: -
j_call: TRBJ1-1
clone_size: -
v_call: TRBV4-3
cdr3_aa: CASSQDPPLLDTEAFF
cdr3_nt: TGCGCCAGCAGCCAAGATCCTCCTCTTTTGGACACTGAAGCTTTCTTT

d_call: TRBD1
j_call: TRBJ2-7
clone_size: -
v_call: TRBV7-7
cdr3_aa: CASSLALQGPQYF
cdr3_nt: TGTGCTAGCAGCTTAGCGCTACAGGGGCCGCAGTACTTC